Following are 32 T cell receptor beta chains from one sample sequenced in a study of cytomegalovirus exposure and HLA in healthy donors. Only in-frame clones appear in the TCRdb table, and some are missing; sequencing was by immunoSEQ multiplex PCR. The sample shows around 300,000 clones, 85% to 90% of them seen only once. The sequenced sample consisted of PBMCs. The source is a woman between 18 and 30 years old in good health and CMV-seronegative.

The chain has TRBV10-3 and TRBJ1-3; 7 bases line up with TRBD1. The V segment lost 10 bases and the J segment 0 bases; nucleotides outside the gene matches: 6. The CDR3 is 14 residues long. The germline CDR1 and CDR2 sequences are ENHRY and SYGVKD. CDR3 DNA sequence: TGTGCCACCGGACAGGCGAGCTCTGGAAACACCATATATTTT. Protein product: CATGQASSGNTIYF.

CDR3 coding DNA: TGTGCCACCGGGCTAGCGGGAGGATTGTCCCGCAATGAGCAGTTCTTC. Protein product: CATGLAGGLSRNEQFF. V is TRBV15 and J is TRBJ2-1; 11 nucleotides line up with TRBD2. V lost 8 bases and J lost 6; bases outside the gene matches: 12. CDR3 length: 16 residues. Germline V gives CDR1 LNHNV, CDR2 YYDKDF (reference sequence).

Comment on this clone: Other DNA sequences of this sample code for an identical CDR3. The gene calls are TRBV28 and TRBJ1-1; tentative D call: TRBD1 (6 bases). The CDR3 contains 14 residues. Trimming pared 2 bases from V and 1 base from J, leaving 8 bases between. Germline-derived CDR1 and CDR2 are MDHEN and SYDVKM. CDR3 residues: CASSLGRGNTEAFF. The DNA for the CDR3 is TGTGCCAGCAGTTTAGGCAGGGGGAACACTGAAGCTTTCTTT.

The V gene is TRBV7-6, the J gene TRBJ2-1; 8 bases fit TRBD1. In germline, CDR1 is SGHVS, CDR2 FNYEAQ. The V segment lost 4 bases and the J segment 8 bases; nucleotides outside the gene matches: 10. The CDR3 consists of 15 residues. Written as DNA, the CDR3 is TGTGCCAGCAGCTCCGGACAGGGACCCGGGGATGAGCAGTTCTTC. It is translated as CASSSGQGPGDEQFF. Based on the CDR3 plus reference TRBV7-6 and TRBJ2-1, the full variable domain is GAGVSQSPRYKVTKRGQDVALRCDPISGHVSLYWYRQALGQGPEFLTYFNYEAQQDKSGLPNDRFSAERPEGSISTLTIQRTEQRDSAMYRCASSSGQGPGDEQFFGPGTRLTVL.

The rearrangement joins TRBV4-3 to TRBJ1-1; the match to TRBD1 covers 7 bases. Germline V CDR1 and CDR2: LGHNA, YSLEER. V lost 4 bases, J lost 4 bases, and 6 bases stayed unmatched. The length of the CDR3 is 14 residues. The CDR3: CASSRQGVSTEAFF. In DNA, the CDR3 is TGCGCCAGCAGCCGACAGGGTGTAAGCACTGAAGCTTTCTTT.

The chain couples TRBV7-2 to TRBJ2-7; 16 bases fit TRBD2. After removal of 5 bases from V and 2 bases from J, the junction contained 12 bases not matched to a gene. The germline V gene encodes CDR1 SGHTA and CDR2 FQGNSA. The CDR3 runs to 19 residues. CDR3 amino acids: CASSRWGLAGGSRAYEQYF. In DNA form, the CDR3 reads TGTGCCAGCAGCAGATGGGGACTAGCGGGAGGGAGCAGGGCCTACGAGCAGTACTTC.

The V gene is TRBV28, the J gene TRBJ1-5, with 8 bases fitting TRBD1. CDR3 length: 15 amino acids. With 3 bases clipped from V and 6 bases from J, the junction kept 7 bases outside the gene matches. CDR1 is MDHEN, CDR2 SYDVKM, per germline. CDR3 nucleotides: TGTGCCAGCAGTTTGAGTACCAGGGGGCCTCAGCCCCAGCATTTT. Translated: CASSLSTRGPQPQHF.

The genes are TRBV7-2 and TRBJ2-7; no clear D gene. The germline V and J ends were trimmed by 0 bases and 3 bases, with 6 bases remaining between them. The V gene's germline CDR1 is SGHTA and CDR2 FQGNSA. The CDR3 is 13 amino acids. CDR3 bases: TGTGCCAGCAGCTTAGCCCAGTACTACGAGCAGTACTTC. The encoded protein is CASSLAQYYEQYF. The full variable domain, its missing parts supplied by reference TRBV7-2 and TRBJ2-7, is GAGVSQSPSNKVTEKGKDVELRCDPISGHTALYWYRQSLGQGLEFLIYFQGNSAPDKSGLPSDRFSAERTGGSVSTLTIQRTQQEDSAVYLCASSLAQYYEQYFGPGTRLTVT.

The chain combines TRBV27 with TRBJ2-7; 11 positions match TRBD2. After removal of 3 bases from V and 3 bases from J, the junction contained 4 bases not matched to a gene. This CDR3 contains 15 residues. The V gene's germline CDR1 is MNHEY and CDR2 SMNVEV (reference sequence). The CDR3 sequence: CASSFGTSGYYEQYF. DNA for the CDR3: TGTGCCAGCAGTTTCGGGACTAGCGGTTACTACGAGCAGTACTTC.

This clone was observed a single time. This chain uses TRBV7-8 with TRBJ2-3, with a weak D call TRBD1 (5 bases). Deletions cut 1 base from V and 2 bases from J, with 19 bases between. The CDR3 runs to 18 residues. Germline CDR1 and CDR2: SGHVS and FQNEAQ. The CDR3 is CASSLGTAAGHLTDTQYF. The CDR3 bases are TGTGCCAGCAGCTTAGGAACCGCCGCAGGACACCTCACAGATACGCAGTATTTT.

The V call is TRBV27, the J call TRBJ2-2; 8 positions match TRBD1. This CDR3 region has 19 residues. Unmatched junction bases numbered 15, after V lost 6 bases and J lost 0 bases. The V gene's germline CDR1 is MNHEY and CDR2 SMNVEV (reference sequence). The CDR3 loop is CASRPWTGPKFANTGELFF. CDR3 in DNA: TGTGCCAGCAGACCGTGGACAGGGCCGAAATTCGCGAACACCGGGGAGCTGTTTTTT.

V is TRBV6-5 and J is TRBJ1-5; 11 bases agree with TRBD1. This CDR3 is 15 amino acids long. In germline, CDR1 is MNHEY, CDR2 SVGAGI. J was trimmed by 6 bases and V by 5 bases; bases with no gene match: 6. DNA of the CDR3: TGTGCCAGCAGTAAACGGACAGGGGGCACTCAGCCCCAGCATTTT. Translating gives CASSKRTGGTQPQHF.

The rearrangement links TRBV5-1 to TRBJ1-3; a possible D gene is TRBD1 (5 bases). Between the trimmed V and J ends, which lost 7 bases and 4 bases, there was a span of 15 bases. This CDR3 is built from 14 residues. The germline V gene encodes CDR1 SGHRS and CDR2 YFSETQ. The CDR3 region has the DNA TGCGCCAGCGGGCCCACGGGGGTAGGAAACACCATATATTTT. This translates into CASGPTGVGNTIYF.

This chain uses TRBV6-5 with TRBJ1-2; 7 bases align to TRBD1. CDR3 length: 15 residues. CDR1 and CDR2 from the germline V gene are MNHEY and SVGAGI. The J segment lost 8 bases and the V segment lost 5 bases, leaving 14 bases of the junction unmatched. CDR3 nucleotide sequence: TGTGCCAGCAGTCCGGGACAGAGGGTTGCCCGCGGCTACACCTTC. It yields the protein CASSPGQRVARGYTF.

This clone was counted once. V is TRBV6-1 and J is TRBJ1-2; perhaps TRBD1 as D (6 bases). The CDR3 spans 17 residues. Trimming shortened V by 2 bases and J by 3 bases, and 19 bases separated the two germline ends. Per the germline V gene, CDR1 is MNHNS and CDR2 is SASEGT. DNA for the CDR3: TGTGCCAGCAGTGAACGGTTCTGGGGGCAGGGCGACTATGGCTACACCTTC. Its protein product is CASSERFWGQGDYGYTF.

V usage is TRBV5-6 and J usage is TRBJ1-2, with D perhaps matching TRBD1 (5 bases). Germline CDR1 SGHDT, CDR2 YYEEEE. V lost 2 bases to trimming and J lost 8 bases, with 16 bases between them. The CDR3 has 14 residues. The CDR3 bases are TGTGCCAGCAGCTTCCTCCCTCAGGGTGAAGGCTACACCTTC. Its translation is CASSFLPQGEGYTF.

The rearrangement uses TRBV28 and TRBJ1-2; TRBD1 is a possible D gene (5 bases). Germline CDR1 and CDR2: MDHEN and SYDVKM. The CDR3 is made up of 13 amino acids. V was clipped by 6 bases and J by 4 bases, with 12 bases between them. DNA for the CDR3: TGTGCCAGCAGCGCCGACAGCTTCTATGGCTACACCTTC. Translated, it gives CASSADSFYGYTF.

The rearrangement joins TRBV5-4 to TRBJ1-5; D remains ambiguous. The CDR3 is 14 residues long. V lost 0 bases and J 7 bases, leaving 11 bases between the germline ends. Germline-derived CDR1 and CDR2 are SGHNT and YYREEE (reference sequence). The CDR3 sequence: CASSLDPLEQPQHF. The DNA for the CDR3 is TGTGCCAGCAGCTTGGATCCGTTAGAACAGCCCCAGCATTTT.

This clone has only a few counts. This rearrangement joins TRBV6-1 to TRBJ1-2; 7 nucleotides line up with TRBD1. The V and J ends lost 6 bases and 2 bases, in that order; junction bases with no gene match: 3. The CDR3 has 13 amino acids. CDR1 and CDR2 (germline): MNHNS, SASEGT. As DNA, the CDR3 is TGTGCCAGCAGGGACAGGTACAACTATGGCTACACCTTC. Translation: CASRDRYNYGYTF.

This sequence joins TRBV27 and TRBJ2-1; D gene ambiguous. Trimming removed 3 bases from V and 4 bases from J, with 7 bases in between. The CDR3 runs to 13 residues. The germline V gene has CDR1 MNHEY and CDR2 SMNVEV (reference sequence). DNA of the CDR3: TGTGCCAGCAGTTTTGCCCGGTACAATGAGCAGTTCTTC. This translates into CASSFARYNEQFF.

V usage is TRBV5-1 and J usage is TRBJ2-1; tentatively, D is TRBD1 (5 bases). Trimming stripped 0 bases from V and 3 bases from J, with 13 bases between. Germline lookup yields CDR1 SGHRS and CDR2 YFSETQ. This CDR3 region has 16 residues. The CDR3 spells CASSLARGSVYNEQFF. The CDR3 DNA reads TGCGCCAGCAGCTTGGCTAGGGGTAGTGTCTACAATGAGCAGTTCTTC.

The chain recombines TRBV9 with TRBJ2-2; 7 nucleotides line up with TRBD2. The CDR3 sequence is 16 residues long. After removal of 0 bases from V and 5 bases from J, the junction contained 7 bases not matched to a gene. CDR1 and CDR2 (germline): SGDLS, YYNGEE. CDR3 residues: CASSVGRGGHTGELFF. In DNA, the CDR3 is TGTGCCAGCAGCGTAGGTCGGGGAGGGCATACCGGGGAGCTGTTTTTT. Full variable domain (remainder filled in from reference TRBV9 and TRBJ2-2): DSGVTQTPKHLITATGQRVTLRCSPRSGDLSVYWYQQSLDQGLQFLIQYYNGEERAKGNILERFSAQQFPDLHSELNLSSLELGDSALYFCASSVGRGGHTGELFFGEGSRLTVL.

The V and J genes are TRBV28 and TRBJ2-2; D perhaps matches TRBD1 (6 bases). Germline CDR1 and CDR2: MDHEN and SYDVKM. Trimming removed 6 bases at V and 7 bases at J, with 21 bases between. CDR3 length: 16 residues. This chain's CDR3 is CASSLPPLLTGGELFF. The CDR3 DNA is TGTGCCAGCAGCCTCCCCCCTTTGCTGACAGGCGGGGAGCTGTTTTTT.

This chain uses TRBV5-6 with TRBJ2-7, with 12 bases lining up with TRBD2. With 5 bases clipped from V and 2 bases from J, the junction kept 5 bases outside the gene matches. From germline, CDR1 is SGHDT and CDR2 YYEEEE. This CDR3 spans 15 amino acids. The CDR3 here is CASRGLAGRTYEQYF. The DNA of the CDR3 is TGTGCCAGCAGGGGACTAGCGGGCCGGACCTACGAGCAGTACTTC.

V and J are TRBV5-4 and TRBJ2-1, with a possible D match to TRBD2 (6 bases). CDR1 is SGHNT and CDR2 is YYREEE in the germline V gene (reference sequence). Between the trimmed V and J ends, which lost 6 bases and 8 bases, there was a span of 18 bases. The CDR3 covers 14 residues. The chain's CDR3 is CASMESLGGHEQFF. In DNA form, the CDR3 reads TGTGCCAGCATGGAGTCATTGGGGGGTCATGAGCAGTTCTTC. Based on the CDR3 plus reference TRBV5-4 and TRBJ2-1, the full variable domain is ETGVTQSPTHLIKTRGQQVTLRCSSQSGHNTVSWYQQALGQGPQFIFQYYREEENGRGNFPPRFSGLQFPNYSSELNVNALELDDSALYLCASMESLGGHEQFFGPGTRLTVL.

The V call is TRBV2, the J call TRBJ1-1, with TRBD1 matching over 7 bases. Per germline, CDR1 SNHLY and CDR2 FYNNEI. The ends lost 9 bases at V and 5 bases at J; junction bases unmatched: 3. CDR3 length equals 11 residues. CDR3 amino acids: CARTQGTEAFF. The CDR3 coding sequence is TGTGCCAGAACACAGGGGACTGAAGCTTTCTTT.

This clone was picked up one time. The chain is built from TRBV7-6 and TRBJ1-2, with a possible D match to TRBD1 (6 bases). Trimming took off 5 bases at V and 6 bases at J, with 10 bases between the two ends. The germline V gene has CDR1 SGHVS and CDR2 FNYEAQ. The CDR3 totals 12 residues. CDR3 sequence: CASSPWTDGYTF. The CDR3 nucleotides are TGTGCCAGCAGCCCTTGGACAGATGGCTACACCTTC.

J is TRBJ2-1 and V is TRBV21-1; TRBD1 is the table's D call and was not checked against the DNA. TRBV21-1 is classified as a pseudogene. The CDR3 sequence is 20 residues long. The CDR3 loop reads CASSDRGREVGTVGRNEQFF. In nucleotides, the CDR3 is TGTGCCAGCAGCGACCGAGGGCGGGAAGTCGGGACAGTGGGCCGTAATGAGCAGTTCTTC.

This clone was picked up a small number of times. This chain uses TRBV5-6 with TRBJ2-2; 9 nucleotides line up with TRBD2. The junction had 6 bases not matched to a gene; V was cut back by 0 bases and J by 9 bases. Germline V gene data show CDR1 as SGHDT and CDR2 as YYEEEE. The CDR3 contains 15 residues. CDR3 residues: CASSLGFASGRELFF. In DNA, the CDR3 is TGTGCCAGCAGCTTGGGTTTTGCTAGCGGGAGGGAGCTGTTTTTT.

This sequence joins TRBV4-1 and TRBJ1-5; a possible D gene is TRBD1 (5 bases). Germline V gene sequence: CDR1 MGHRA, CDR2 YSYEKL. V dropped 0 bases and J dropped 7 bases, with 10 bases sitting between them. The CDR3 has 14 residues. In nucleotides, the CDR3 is TGCGCCAGCAGCCAAGATGGGAGGGACCAGCCCCAGCATTTT. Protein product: CASSQDGRDQPQHF.

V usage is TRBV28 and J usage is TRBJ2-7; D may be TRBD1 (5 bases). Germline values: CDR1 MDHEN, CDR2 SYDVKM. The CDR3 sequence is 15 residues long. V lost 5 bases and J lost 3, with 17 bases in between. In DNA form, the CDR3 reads TGTGCCAGCAGTCTGCTTTCTTCTAGGGGCTACGAGCAGTACTTC. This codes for CASSLLSSRGYEQYF.

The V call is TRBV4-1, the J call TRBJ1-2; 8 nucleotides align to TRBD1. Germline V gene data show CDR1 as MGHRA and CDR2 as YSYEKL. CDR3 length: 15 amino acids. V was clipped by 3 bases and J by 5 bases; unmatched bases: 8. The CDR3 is CASSQIGQGGYGYTF. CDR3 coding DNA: TGCGCCAGCAGCCAGATCGGACAGGGAGGGTATGGCTACACCTTC.